Listed below are T cell receptor beta chains from one sample, sequenced in a study of Graves' ophthalmopathy and Graves' hyperthyroidism. TCRdb used MiXCR to reprocess the multiplex PCR reads, holding one entry per CDR3 protein. The data hold approximately 460,000 distinct CDR3 sequences, with around an eighth observed a single time. Sample: blood. The source is a woman in her twenties or thirties with Graves' ophthalmopathy. CDR3s include the opening cysteine and the closing phenylalanine or tryptophan. Each record gives: D gene, clone size, J gene, V gene, CDR3 DNA, CDR3 protein. D genes are given only for firm matches. Part of the rows lack a size; the others show once, few, many or a class for expanded clones.

d_gene: TRBD1; abundance: many; j_gene: TRBJ1-2; v_gene: TRBV6-1; CDR3nt: TGTGCCAGCAGGAGGGACAGGACGGCCTTC; CDR3aa: CASRRDRTAF
d_gene: .; abundance: many; j_gene: TRBJ2-7; v_gene: TRBV6-5; CDR3nt: TGTGCCACTGCCGACCTCAAGTGGACGAGCTCCTACGAGCAGTACTTC; CDR3aa: CATADLKWTSSYEQYF
d_gene: .; abundance: many; j_gene: TRBJ1-1; v_gene: TRBV29-1; CDR3nt: TGCAGCGTAGCATGGAACACTGAAGCTTTCTTT; CDR3aa: CSVAWNTEAFF
d_gene: TRBD1; abundance: few; j_gene: TRBJ1-2; v_gene: TRBV6-1; CDR3nt: TGTGCCAGCAGTGATATAGGACAGGGGGTCTATGGCTACACCTTC; CDR3aa: CASSDIGQGVYGYTF
d_gene: .; abundance: many; j_gene: TRBJ1-5; v_gene: TRBV7-8; CDR3nt: TGTGCCAGCAGCTTAGGATACAATCAGCCCCAGCATTTT; CDR3aa: CASSLGYNQPQHF
d_gene: TRBD1; abundance: many; j_gene: TRBJ2-7; v_gene: TRBV28; CDR3nt: TGTGCCAGCACTCTCCCGAGGGACAGGGGTTCCTACGAGCAGTACTTC; CDR3aa: CASTLPRDRGSYEQYF
d_gene: TRBD1; abundance: few; j_gene: TRBJ2-7; v_gene: TRBV18; CDR3nt: TGTGCCAGCTCACCGTCGGGGTTGGGACAGGGCTCCTACGAGCAGTACTTC; CDR3aa: CASSPSGLGQGSYEQYF
d_gene: .; abundance: .; j_gene: TRBJ1-2; v_gene: TRBV5-4; CDR3nt: TGTGCCAGCAGCGCCCCAGGTTATCTTGACTATGGCTACACCTTC; CDR3aa: CASSAPGYLDYGYTF
d_gene: TRBD1; abundance: many; j_gene: TRBJ2-2; v_gene: TRBV24-1; CDR3nt: TGTGCCACCAGGTCGGCCCCGGGACAGCACACGAACACCGGGGAGCTGTTTTTT; CDR3aa: CATRSAPGQHTNTGELFF
d_gene: TRBD1; abundance: many; j_gene: TRBJ1-1; v_gene: TRBV7-8; CDR3nt: TGTGCCAGCAGCTTAATGCCCGGGACAGGGTCGACTGAAGCTTTCTTT; CDR3aa: CASSLMPGTGSTEAFF
d_gene: .; abundance: .; j_gene: TRBJ2-7; v_gene: TRBV6-5; CDR3nt: TGTACCAGCAGTTACCGTCTAGCGTACGAGCAGTACTTC; CDR3aa: CTSSYRLAYEQYF
d_gene: TRBD1; abundance: .; j_gene: TRBJ2-5; v_gene: TRBV6-2/TRBV6-3; CDR3nt: TGTGCCAGCAGTGCTACAGGGGTGAGGTTGGAGACCCAGTACTTC; CDR3aa: CASSATGVRLETQYF
d_gene: .; abundance: many; j_gene: TRBJ1-2; v_gene: TRBV9; CDR3nt: TGTGCCAGCAGCGTAGATGCGGGGACGGGGGATGGCTACACCTTC; CDR3aa: CASSVDAGTGDGYTF
d_gene: .; abundance: many; j_gene: TRBJ1-2; v_gene: TRBV28; CDR3nt: TGTGCTTCGGGCGGGGGTTGGAATGGCTACACCTTC; CDR3aa: CASGGGWNGYTF
d_gene: .; abundance: many; j_gene: TRBJ2-5; v_gene: TRBV5-1; CDR3nt: TGCGCCAGCAGCTTGGGGGGGCTACAAGAGACCCAGTACTTC; CDR3aa: CASSLGGLQETQYF
d_gene: .; abundance: many; j_gene: TRBJ2-7; v_gene: TRBV6-1; CDR3nt: TGTGCCAGCAGTGTGATGGAGGGCCCCTACGAGCAGTACTTC; CDR3aa: CASSVMEGPYEQYF
d_gene: .; abundance: many; j_gene: TRBJ1-6; v_gene: TRBV12-3/TRBV12-4; CDR3nt: TGTGCCAGCAGGACGGCGCCTGTAAAGTCACCCCTCCACTTT; CDR3aa: CASRTAPVKSPLHF
d_gene: TRBD2; abundance: many; j_gene: TRBJ2-7; v_gene: TRBV5-6; CDR3nt: TGTGCCAGCAGCCAGGGACTAGTCCACGAGCAGTACTTC; CDR3aa: CASSQGLVHEQYF
d_gene: TRBD2; abundance: few; j_gene: TRBJ2-4; v_gene: TRBV5-1; CDR3nt: TGCGCCAGCAGCTCAGGACTAGCGGGAGGAAAAATAAACATTCAGTACTTC; CDR3aa: CASSSGLAGGKINIQYF
d_gene: TRBD2; abundance: many; j_gene: TRBJ2-7; v_gene: TRBV10-3; CDR3nt: TGTGCCATCAGTGAGCCGACCCGGACTAGCGGCATGACCTACGAGCAGTACTTC; CDR3aa: CAISEPTRTSGMTYEQYF
d_gene: .; abundance: .; j_gene: TRBJ1-1; v_gene: TRBV6-1; CDR3nt: TGTGCCAGCAGTAAAGCGACAGACCCCGCTGAAGCTTTCTTT; CDR3aa: CASSKATDPAEAFF
d_gene: TRBD2; abundance: few; j_gene: TRBJ2-1; v_gene: TRBV5-1; CDR3nt: TGCGCCAGCAGCCGCGCTCCAAATCTAGCGGGAGGGCAAAACAATGAGCAGTTCTTC; CDR3aa: CASSRAPNLAGGQNNEQFF
d_gene: .; abundance: many; j_gene: TRBJ1-1; v_gene: TRBV5-1; CDR3nt: TGCGCCAGCAGCTGGGGGGGGCATGAAGCTTTCTTT; CDR3aa: CASSWGGHEAFF
d_gene: TRBD1; abundance: many; j_gene: TRBJ1-2; v_gene: TRBV20-1; CDR3nt: TGCAGTGCCTCGGGGGGGGGACAGCTTGGCTACACCTTC; CDR3aa: CSASGGGQLGYTF
d_gene: .; abundance: many; j_gene: TRBJ1-1; v_gene: TRBV7-9; CDR3nt: TGTGCCAGCAGCTTAGTGGGATTCATGAACACTGAAGCTTTCTTT; CDR3aa: CASSLVGFMNTEAFF
d_gene: .; abundance: .; j_gene: TRBJ1-1; v_gene: TRBV6-1; CDR3nt: TGTGCCAGCAGGGGGGGGGGAAAGACTGAAGCTTTCTTT; CDR3aa: CASRGGGKTEAFF
d_gene: .; abundance: many; j_gene: TRBJ1-2; v_gene: TRBV3-1; CDR3nt: TGTGCCAGCAGCCAAGAGTCAAACGACAGGAGTGGCTACACCTTC; CDR3aa: CASSQESNDRSGYTF
d_gene: TRBD1; abundance: many; j_gene: TRBJ2-7; v_gene: TRBV6-1; CDR3nt: TGTGCCAGCAGCCCGCCGACAGGGATAAGCTCCTACGAGCAGTACTTC; CDR3aa: CASSPPTGISSYEQYF
d_gene: .; abundance: few; j_gene: TRBJ2-7; v_gene: TRBV10-3; CDR3nt: TGTGCCATCAGTGAATCCGCTTGGGGAGGCTACGAGCAGTACTTC; CDR3aa: CAISESAWGGYEQYF
d_gene: .; abundance: many; j_gene: TRBJ1-3; v_gene: TRBV7-9; CDR3nt: TGTGCCAGCAGCACAGTTACGGACGGCGGAAACACCATATATTTT; CDR3aa: CASSTVTDGGNTIYF
d_gene: TRBD2; abundance: many; j_gene: TRBJ2-7; v_gene: TRBV20-1; CDR3nt: TGCAGTGCTGGGGGACTAGCGGGGACTATCAACGAGCAGTACTTC; CDR3aa: CSAGGLAGTINEQYF
d_gene: TRBD1; abundance: many; j_gene: TRBJ1-3; v_gene: TRBV12-5; CDR3nt: TGTGCTAGTGGTTGGACAGGGTCTGGAAACACCATATATTTT; CDR3aa: CASGWTGSGNTIYF
d_gene: TRBD2; abundance: .; j_gene: TRBJ2-5; v_gene: TRBV25-1; CDR3nt: TGTGCCAGCAGTGAAAGCGCGGGGGTGGAGACCCAGTACTTC; CDR3aa: CASSESAGVETQYF
d_gene: TRBD1; abundance: many; j_gene: TRBJ2-4; v_gene: TRBV6-1; CDR3nt: TGTGCCAGCAGGGACAGGGAGGACATTCAGTACTTC; CDR3aa: CASRDREDIQYF
d_gene: TRBD1; abundance: many; j_gene: TRBJ1-1; v_gene: TRBV4-2; CDR3nt: TGTGCCAGCAGCCATGGGGGACAGGGAGACACTGAAGCTTTCTTT; CDR3aa: CASSHGGQGDTEAFF
d_gene: TRBD1; abundance: many; j_gene: TRBJ1-1; v_gene: TRBV9; CDR3nt: TGTGCCAGCAGCGTAGCCCCGACAGGGGGGAACACTGAAGCTTTCTTT; CDR3aa: CASSVAPTGGNTEAFF
d_gene: .; abundance: many; j_gene: TRBJ2-4; v_gene: TRBV7-2; CDR3nt: TGTGCCAGCAGCCCGAGGATGGGAGCCAAAAACATTCAGTACTTC; CDR3aa: CASSPRMGAKNIQYF
d_gene: .; abundance: few; j_gene: TRBJ1-1; v_gene: TRBV5-1; CDR3nt: TGCGCCAGCAGCTTCGGGTTTACGAACACTGAAGCTTTCTTT; CDR3aa: CASSFGFTNTEAFF
d_gene: TRBD1; abundance: many; j_gene: TRBJ1-5; v_gene: TRBV6-1; CDR3nt: TGTGCCAGCAGTCAACAGGGGCAGGGCCGTCAGCCCCAGCATTTT; CDR3aa: CASSQQGQGRQPQHF
d_gene: .; abundance: many; j_gene: TRBJ1-1; v_gene: TRBV4-1; CDR3nt: TGCGCCAGCAGCCCCCGGGACAAATGGGGATGGACTGAAGCTTTCTTT; CDR3aa: CASSPRDKWGWTEAFF
d_gene: .; abundance: many; j_gene: TRBJ2-2; v_gene: TRBV10-3; CDR3nt: TGTGCCATCAGTGAGTGGGAGGGGGCGACCGGGGAGCTGTTTTTT; CDR3aa: CAISEWEGATGELFF
d_gene: TRBD1; abundance: .; j_gene: TRBJ1-1; v_gene: TRBV12-3/TRBV12-4; CDR3nt: TGTGCCAGCAGGTACTACAGGGGGCAAAACACTGAAGCTTTCTTT; CDR3aa: CASRYYRGQNTEAFF
d_gene: .; abundance: many; j_gene: TRBJ1-2; v_gene: TRBV29-1; CDR3nt: TGCAGCGCTAACGACAAAAGAGCTAACTATGGCTACACCTTC; CDR3aa: CSANDKRANYGYTF